This T cell receptor beta chain derives from a study of T cell responses to AZD1222 COVID-19 vaccine (dated by TCRdb to the early 2020s). Some background on the complete study: AZD1222 recipients given second doses at about 4 weeks or at about 12 weeks were pooled, since spike-specific TCR depth and breadth were not found to differ between the two schedules. TCR sequencing was performed for fewer than 250 trial participants, of whom around 210 were given two doses of AZD1222 and some 25 were given two doses of MenACWY control vaccine. Enrollment into the trials was organized by age into subgroups of 18-55, 56-69 and 70-plus years, and those subgroups contained about 160, 30 and 59 TCR-sequenced participants, respectively.

V is cut by 2 bases and J by 6 bases, and the space between the germline ends is 11 bases. The CDR3 starts with the cysteine, ends with the phenylalanine, and has 15 residues. Just the 45-base CDR3 DNA is kept, in frame starting at base 1. As encoded in the germline V gene (reference sequence), CDR1 is MNHEY while CDR2 is SMNVEV. The CDR3 regions of human TCRbeta chains were subjected to immunosequencing. The study's own analysis went as follows. TCRs in the repertoires were matched against a reference library of SARS-CoV-2-specific TCRs that had been generated with the MIRA antigen-specificity platform. Breadth meant the fraction of unique TCRs that were SARS-CoV-2-associated, whereas depth meant the fraction of total T cells that were SARS-CoV-2-associated. Each spike-specific TCR was assigned to its reactive spike region and to a CD4 or CD8 class using the MIRA data. Log10-transformed breadth and depth values were compared by one-way ANOVA with Sidak's multiple comparisons tests. TCRdb re-hosts the immuneACCESS table, in-frame sequences only. Its copies lack some clones; in the studies checked, an unresolved V gene accounts for under half of them, and the cause for the rest is not known. That table is the source of V, J and clone size, and D and trimming were worked out from the DNA. For this sample the table gives 100,000 to 150,000 clones, of which about 89% were detected only once. The top ten hold about 6% of the sample.

Overall study results and their limits: The 56-69-year group was small, and its depth increase did not reach significance, likely because of low power. Most participants were white British and females outnumbered males, and the authors suggested that clonal diversity may have been underestimated. No day 14 peak-response samples were available, so repertoires were characterized only after the peak T cell response. Vaccine-associated CD4 TCRs spanned the whole spike protein, with dominant responses in regions 160-218 and 743-854. Conclusions about previously exposed vaccinees are limited, since just five to seven AZD1222 recipients were seropositive for SARS-CoV-2 at baseline. Nearly half of unique spike-specific TCRs reportedly recognized epitopes outside regions mutated in the B.1.351 and B.1.1.7 variants. Spike-specific TCR breadth and depth rose significantly after two AZD1222 doses compared with day 0 and with MenACWY recipients.

The sample's time point label is to be understood as: baseline before first vaccination. Vaccinee samples were obtained from the UK trials COV001 and COV002, which included a single-blind randomized controlled phase 2/3 trial of AZD1222 (ChAdOx1 nCoV-19) in healthy adults. For TCRbeta chain sequencing, PBMC samples from trial participants were taken at day 0 and at day 28 after the second dose. Regarding this clone: Its antigen is unknown. No clone much larger than this one lies a single base away; base qualities are absent.

The chain was built from TRBV27 and TRBJ1-6, with the D gene call left open. Material: peripheral blood, obtained on day 0 of AZD1222 vaccination. The origin of this receptor is an adult in good health. The nucleotide sequence is TGTGCCAGCAGTTTAGGGCCAGCTAGTAATTCACCCCTCCACTTT. Its coded protein is CASSLGPASNSPLHF.